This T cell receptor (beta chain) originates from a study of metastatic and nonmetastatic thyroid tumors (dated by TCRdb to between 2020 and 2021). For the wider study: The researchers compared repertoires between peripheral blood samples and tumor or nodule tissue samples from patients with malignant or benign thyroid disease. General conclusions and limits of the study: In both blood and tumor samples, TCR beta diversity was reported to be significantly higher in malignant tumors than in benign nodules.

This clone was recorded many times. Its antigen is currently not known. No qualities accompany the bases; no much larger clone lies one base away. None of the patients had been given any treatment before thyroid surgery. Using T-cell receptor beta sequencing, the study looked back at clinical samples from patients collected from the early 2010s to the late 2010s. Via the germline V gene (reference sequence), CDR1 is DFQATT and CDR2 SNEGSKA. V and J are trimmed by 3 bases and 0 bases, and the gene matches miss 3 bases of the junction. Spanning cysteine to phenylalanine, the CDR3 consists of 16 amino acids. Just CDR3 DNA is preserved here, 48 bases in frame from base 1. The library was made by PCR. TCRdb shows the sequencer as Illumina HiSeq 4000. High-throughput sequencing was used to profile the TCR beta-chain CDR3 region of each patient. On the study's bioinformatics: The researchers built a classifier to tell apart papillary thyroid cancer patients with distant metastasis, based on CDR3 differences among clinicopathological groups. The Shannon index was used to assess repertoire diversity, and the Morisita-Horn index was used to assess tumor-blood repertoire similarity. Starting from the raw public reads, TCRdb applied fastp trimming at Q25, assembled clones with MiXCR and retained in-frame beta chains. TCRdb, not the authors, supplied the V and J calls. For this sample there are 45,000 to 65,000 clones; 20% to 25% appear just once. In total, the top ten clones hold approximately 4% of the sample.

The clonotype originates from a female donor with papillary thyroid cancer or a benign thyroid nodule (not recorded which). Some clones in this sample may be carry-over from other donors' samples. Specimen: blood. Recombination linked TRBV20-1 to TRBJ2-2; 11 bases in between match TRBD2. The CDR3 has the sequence CSARASGRSNTGELFF. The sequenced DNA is TGCAGTGCTAGGGCTAGCGGGAGGTCGAACACCGGGGAGCTGTTTTTT.